Below, one T cell receptor beta chain is given with its context. Profiled with immunoSEQ multiplex PCR; TCRdb holds only in-frame clones, not every one. The repertoire holds about 360,000 clones, with approximately 86% as singletons. These data belong to a study of blood T cell repertoires in COVID-19. Across the study: Acute and convalescent COVID-19 samples came from the United States, Italy and Spain. T cells, B-cell-depleted T cells, or PBMCs supplied cDNA or gDNA.

The Seattle patients joined while their infection was active and were tracked longitudinally afterward. Germline values: CDR1 SGHRS, CDR2 YFSETQ. The trim removed 4 bases at V and 0 bases at J, leaving 11 bases unmatched. CDR3 size: 17 residues. The material sequenced was peripheral blood. This receptor was obtained from a woman aged 55 to 70 with COVID-19, enrolled during active disease. The gene calls are TRBV5-1 and TRBJ2-3, with 7 bases that match TRBD1. The CDR3 is CASSATGLSTSTDTQYF. CDR3 DNA sequence: TGCGCCAGCAGCGCGACAGGGCTTTCGACTAGCACAGATACGCAGTATTTT.